This T cell receptor (beta chain) originates from a study of T cells in Graves' hyperthyroidism and ophthalmopathy. This clonotype appeared a few times. This CDR3 has 16 residues. With 5 bases removed from V and 0 bases from J, the gap between germline ends came to 14 bases. Germline CDR1 reads MNHNS; CDR2 reads SASEGT. Researchers took RNA transcripts and amplified the TCR beta CDR3 regions from them. First-round RT-PCR with HTBI primers amplified the TCR CDR3 region. TCRdb processed the multiplex PCR reads anew with MiXCR; each CDR3 protein has one entry. The table lists around 340,000 distinct CDR3 sequences, roughly a fifth of them singletons.

Input material: blood. The sequence was obtained from a woman in her forties or fifties with Graves' hyperthyroidism. The chain joins TRBV6-1 to TRBJ2-1; the D is unclear. CDR3 amino acids: CASSSRRTHSYNEQFF. As DNA, the CDR3 is TGTGCCAGCAGTTCCCGGAGAACCCACTCCTACAATGAGCAGTTCTTC.